This T cell receptor beta chain was observed in a study of identical twins. Study-wide results and caveats: The same donors were not followed; conclusions instead depended on cross-sectional statistical analysis. High-abundance cord blood beta clonotypes had fewer insertions; memory repertoires showed none. Models came in too low on out-of-frame TCR alpha sharing in monozygotic twins. Out-of-frame alpha sequences that twins shared showed excess low generation probability.

TCRdb fed the 5' RACE reads into MiXCR, producing one record per CDR3 protein. Seen here are 1.5 million to 2 million distinct CDR3 sequences, about 30% observed once, and the top ten hold under 0.35%. V was clipped by 2 bases and J by 3 bases, with 16 bases between them. Looked up from germline, CDR1 is SGHTA and CDR2 is FQGNSA. This CDR3 comprises 16 residues. Only a few counts were recorded for this clonotype. The antigen remains undetermined. This sequence joins TRBV7-2 and TRBJ1-2, with a tentative D call TRBD1 (5 bases). This clonotype was sampled from a newborn girl in good health. Source material: cord blood. The CDR3 coding sequence is TGTGCCAGCAGCTTAAGGGGCTTGAGTTCCGACTATGGCTACACCTTC. Translating gives CASSLRGLSSDYGYTF.